These 26 T cell receptor beta chains share one sample of origin, sequenced in a study of blood T cells in healthy people across ages. Together with a sample-barcoded 5' primer, a J-beta primer mix was included in a second PCR lasting about 7 to 11 cycles. TCRdb fed the 5' RACE reads into MiXCR, producing one record per CDR3 protein. The data hold about 580,000 distinct CDR3 sequences, with around 48% observed a single time. Material for sequencing was blood. The receptors come from an elderly man in good health.

This chain connects TRBV6-5 to TRBJ1-1, with D perhaps TRBD1 (6 bases). Germline V CDR1 and CDR2: MNHEY, SVGAGI. V shed 8 bases and J shed 11 bases, with 18 bases lying between them. The CDR3 contains 12 residues. The CDR3, as DNA: TGTGCCAGCTTCGGAACGGGGGCGTGGGCTTTCTTT. Translation: CASFGTGAWAFF.

The rearrangement joins TRBV6-2 or TRBV6-3 to TRBJ2-7; no clear D gene. Germline CDR1 and CDR2: MNHEY and SVGEGT. The CDR3 is 16 residues long. V was shortened by 4 bases and J by 3 bases, with 19 bases between the two germline ends. This CDR3 is CASSSSRAAQRYEQYF. For the CDR3, the DNA is TGTGCCAGCAGTTCCTCCCGGGCGGCCCAGCGCTACGAGCAGTACTTC.

J is TRBJ1-6 and V is TRBV29-1; D possibly corresponds to TRBD1 (5 bases). The CDR3 is 13 residues long. The V end was cut by 4 bases, the J end by 8 bases, with 12 bases between. CDR1 is SQVTM, CDR2 ANQGSEA, per germline. DNA of the CDR3: TGCAGCGTTGCAGGGACTAGAGATTCACCCCTCCACTTT. The encoded protein is CSVAGTRDSPLHF.

V gene TRBV20-1 combines with J gene TRBJ1-5, with TRBD1 as a possible D gene (6 bases). V dropped 3 bases and J dropped 5 bases, with 14 bases sitting between them. Germline V CDR1 and CDR2: DFQATT, SNEGSKA (reference sequence). This CDR3 spans 14 amino acids. The CDR3 loop is CSARRGGADQPQHF. The CDR3 nucleotides are TGCAGTGCTAGGCGAGGGGGGGCGGATCAGCCCCAGCATTTT.

This rearrangement joins TRBV7-9 to TRBJ2-7, with a tentative D call TRBD1 (5 bases). Germline loops: CDR1 SEHNR, CDR2 FQNEAQ (reference sequence). The V gene lost 5 bases and the J gene lost 5 bases, with 19 bases spanning the gap. The CDR3 loop spans 15 amino acids. The CDR3 is CASSPLAGLLNEQYF. CDR3 sequence (DNA): TGTGCCAGCAGCCCTTTGGCAGGGTTATTGAACGAGCAGTACTTC.

Only a few counts were recorded for this clonotype. This chain joins TRBV20-1 and TRBJ2-7; 9 bases align to TRBD2. The J call may be in error: the DNA end matches TRBJ2-5 better. Per the germline V gene, CDR1 is DFQATT and CDR2 is SNEGSKA (reference sequence). The CDR3 runs 13 residues. The CDR3 DNA reads as TGCAGTGCTCCAGGACTAGCGTGGGAGACCCAGTACTTC. Translated, it gives CSAPGLAWETQYF.

The table lists this clonotype with a few counts. This sequence joins TRBV4-2 and TRBJ2-5; D may be TRBD1 (6 bases). The end of the DNA fits TRBJ2-7 better, so the J call may be wrong. This CDR3 has 15 amino acids. Germline V lookup: CDR1 LGHNA, CDR2 YNFKEQ. The CDR3 reads CASSQATGLGIEQYF. CDR3 bases: TGTGCCAGCAGCCAAGCCACAGGGTTAGGAATCGAGCAGTACTTC.

The V gene is TRBV9, the J gene TRBJ2-3, with 9 positions matching TRBD2. V gave up 4 bases and J gave up 5 bases; unmatched junction bases: 11. CDR3 length equals 16 residues. The germline V gene encodes CDR1 SGDLS and CDR2 YYNGEE. CDR3 DNA: TGTGCCAGCAGCCCCGCCCGGGCTAGCGGGGAAGATACGCAGTATTTT. Amino acid sequence: CASSPARASGEDTQYF.

The rearrangement links TRBV4-2 to TRBJ2-7, with 15 bases aligning to TRBD2. With V trimmed by 0 bases and J by 8 bases, 5 bases remained unmatched. CDR1 LGHNA and CDR2 YNFKEQ come from the germline V gene. The CDR3 loop spans 16 amino acids. The CDR3 bases are TGTGCCAGCAGCCAAGATGACGGACTAGCGGGAGGGAAGCAGTACTTC. It codes for CASSQDDGLAGGKQYF.

The chain couples TRBV28 to TRBJ2-5, with D uncertain. CDR3 length: 10 residues. Per the germline V gene, CDR1 is MDHEN and CDR2 is SYDVKM. V shed 7 bases and J shed 5 bases, with 5 bases lying between them. As DNA, the CDR3 is TGTGCCAGCATGGCTGAGACCCAGTACTTC. This encodes CASMAETQYF.

This clonotype has just a few counts. The gene calls are TRBV7-9 and TRBJ2-5, with unresolved D. The V end lost 7 bases, the J end lost 1 base, and 16 bases lay between the germline ends. CDR1 and CDR2 from the germline V gene are SEHNR and FQNEAQ (reference sequence). The CDR3 loop spans 15 amino acids. The CDR3 sequence: CASNLGIFTQETQYF. The CDR3 DNA sequence: TGTGCCAGCAACCTCGGTATCTTTACCCAAGAGACCCAGTACTTC. Drawing the rest from reference TRBV7-9 and TRBJ2-5, the complete variable domain is DTGVSQNPRHKITKRGQNVTFRCDPISEHNRLYWYRQTLGQGPEFLTYFQNEAQLEKSRLLSDRFSAERPKGSFSTLEIQRTEQGDSAMYLCASNLGIFTQETQYFGPGTRLLVL.

The V call is TRBV10-3, the J call TRBJ1-6; possibly TRBD1 for D (5 bases). CDR3 length: 15 residues. The germline V and J ends were trimmed by 2 bases and 7 bases, with 12 bases remaining between them. CDR1 ENHRY and CDR2 SYGVKD come from the germline V gene. CDR3: CAISEGGAMNSPLHF. The CDR3 region has the DNA TGTGCCATCAGTGAGGGCGGGGCAATGAATTCACCCCTCCACTTT.

The gene calls are TRBV27 and TRBJ2-7, with TRBD1 identical over 9 bases. J gave up 6 bases and V 10 bases, and 4 bases lay outside the gene matches. Germline loops: CDR1 MNHEY, CDR2 SMNVEV (reference sequence). The CDR3 loop spans 11 amino acids. The CDR3 reads CATLTGGEQYF. The CDR3 coding sequence is TGTGCCACCTTGACAGGGGGCGAGCAGTACTTC.

The rearrangement uses TRBV3-1 and TRBJ2-5; D is unclear. V was pared by 4 bases and J by 5 bases, with 17 bases between. The germline V gene has CDR1 LGHDT and CDR2 YNNKEL (reference sequence). The CDR3 contains 15 residues. Here the CDR3 DNA reads TGTGCCAGCAGCCTCGAACCGGTCAAGGGCGAGACCCAGTACTTC. Encoded protein: CASSLEPVKGETQYF.

This clonotype showed up many times. The chain is built from TRBV10-2 and TRBJ2-7; unclear D gene. Germline CDR1 and CDR2: WSHSY and SAAADI. V was cut by 4 bases and J by 3 bases, with 10 bases left in between. CDR3 length: 13 residues. CDR3: CASSGGSYYEQYF. The CDR3 nucleotides are TGCGCCAGCAGTGGTGGCAGTTACTACGAGCAGTACTTC.

The V call is TRBV4-3, the J call TRBJ2-7; TRBD1 might be the D (7 bases). The CDR3 spans 18 residues. CDR1 and CDR2 from the germline V gene are LGHNA and YSLEER. V shed 0 bases and J shed 3 bases, with 21 bases lying between them. The CDR3 is CASSQDGSRGVSRYEQYF. The CDR3 DNA reads TGCGCCAGCAGCCAAGATGGGTCCAGGGGGGTATCTCGCTACGAGCAGTACTTC.

This clonotype was seen a handful of times. The V and J genes are TRBV7-9 and TRBJ2-1; 14 nucleotides agree with TRBD2. Unmatched junction bases numbered 7, after V lost 7 bases and J lost 8 bases. The CDR3 consists of 15 residues. Germline CDR1 is SEHNR and CDR2 is FQNEAQ (reference sequence). The CDR3 DNA reads as TGTGCCAGCACCGGACTAGCGGGAGGAAGCGATGAGCAGTTCTTC. Residues: CASTGLAGGSDEQFF.

Many counts were recorded for this clonotype. The chain couples TRBV6-6 to TRBJ2-1; maybe TRBD2 (5 bases). Germline values: CDR1 MNHNY, CDR2 SVGAGI (reference sequence). Trimming shortened V by 8 bases and J by 2 bases, and 16 bases separated the two germline ends. This CDR3 has 15 residues. Written as DNA, the CDR3 is TGTGCCAGCTTTGCTAGCCCCTCAACCTACAATGAGCAGTTCTTC. Residues: CASFASPSTYNEQFF.

This chain uses TRBV29-1 with TRBJ1-2; D is ambiguous. The CDR3 consists of 13 residues. The germline V gene has CDR1 SQVTM and CDR2 ANQGSEA. V was shortened by 3 bases and J by 1 base, with 9 bases between the two germline ends. Here the CDR3 reads CSVENSLNYGYTF. The DNA of the CDR3 is TGCAGCGTTGAGAACAGCCTTAACTATGGCTACACCTTC.

V and J are TRBV6-6 and TRBJ1-2; D uncertain. CDR3 length: 12 residues. The V end was cut by 6 bases, the J end by 8 bases, with 13 bases between. Germline CDR1 MNHNY, CDR2 SVGAGI (reference sequence). The CDR3 sequence is CASSPDSLGYTF. DNA for the CDR3: TGTGCCAGCAGCCCAGATTCCTTGGGCTACACCTTC.

V is TRBV27 and J is TRBJ1-4; D may be TRBD1 (5 bases). V shed 3 bases and J shed 6 bases, with 11 bases lying between them. The CDR3 is 14 amino acids. The germline V gene encodes CDR1 MNHEY and CDR2 SMNVEV (reference sequence). CDR3 amino acids: CASSFGGIHEKLFF. DNA for the CDR3: TGTGCCAGCAGTTTTGGGGGAATCCATGAAAAACTGTTTTTT.

A few counts support this clonotype. This chain uses TRBV6-2 or TRBV6-3 with TRBJ2-1; D possibly corresponds to TRBD2 (5 bases). V was clipped by 2 bases and J by 9 bases, with 23 bases between them. There are 17 residues in the CDR3. Germline V CDR1 and CDR2: MNHEY, SVGEGT. CDR3 coding DNA: TGTGCCAGCAGTTACCCCGATTTGGGGAGCGTCCGCAGTGAGCAGTTCTTC. The encoded protein is CASSYPDLGSVRSEQFF.

This chain links TRBV28 with TRBJ2-7, with 12 bases aligning to TRBD2. The CDR3 is made up of 15 amino acids. Germline values: CDR1 MDHEN, CDR2 SYDVKM. V shed 6 bases, J shed 1 base, and the junction held 4 bases outside the gene matches. This CDR3 is CASRTSGSISYEQYF. Here the CDR3 DNA reads TGTGCCAGCAGGACTAGCGGGAGCATATCCTACGAGCAGTACTTC.

The gene calls are TRBV7-2 and TRBJ2-3; 9 nucleotides align to TRBD2. Germline lookup yields CDR1 SGHTA and CDR2 FQGNSA. V lost 1 base, J lost 4 bases, and 9 bases stayed unmatched. The CDR3 sequence is 17 residues long. DNA of the CDR3: TGTGCCAGCAGCTTAGAAGTCTGCGGACTAGCGTCAGATACGCAGTATTTT. This gives the protein CASSLEVCGLASDTQYF.

This clonotype was picked up one time. This rearrangement joins TRBV20-1 to TRBJ1-1; tentative D call: TRBD1 (6 bases). This CDR3 has 14 amino acids. In germline, CDR1 is DFQATT, CDR2 SNEGSKA (reference sequence). V lost 5 bases and J 0 bases, leaving 13 bases between the germline ends. The CDR3 nucleotides are TGCAGTGCTCGGGGGCTGGGGGTGAACACTGAAGCTTTCTTT. It translates to CSARGLGVNTEAFF.

The chain has TRBV20-1 and TRBJ2-1, with D perhaps TRBD2 (6 bases). Germline-derived CDR1 and CDR2 are DFQATT and SNEGSKA (reference sequence). This CDR3 has 14 amino acids. V was clipped by 2 bases and J by 4 bases, with 12 bases between them. The CDR3 region has the DNA TGCAGTGCTAGACGGTCGGCGGGGTACAATGAGCAGTTCTTC. Amino acids: CSARRSAGYNEQFF.